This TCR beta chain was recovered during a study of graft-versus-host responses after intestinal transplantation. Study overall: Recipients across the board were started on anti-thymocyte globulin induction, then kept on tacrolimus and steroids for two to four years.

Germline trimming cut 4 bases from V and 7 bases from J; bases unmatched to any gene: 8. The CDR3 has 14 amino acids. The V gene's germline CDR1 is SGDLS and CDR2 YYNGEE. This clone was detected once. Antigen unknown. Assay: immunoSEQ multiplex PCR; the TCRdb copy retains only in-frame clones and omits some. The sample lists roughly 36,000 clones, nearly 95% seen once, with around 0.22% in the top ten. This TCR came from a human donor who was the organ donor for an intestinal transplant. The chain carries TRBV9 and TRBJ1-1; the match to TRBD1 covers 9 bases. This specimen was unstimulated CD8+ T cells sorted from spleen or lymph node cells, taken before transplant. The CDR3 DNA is TGTGCCAGCAGCTCCTCACAGGGGGCCGATGAAGCTTTCTTT. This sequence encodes CASSSSQGADEAFF.